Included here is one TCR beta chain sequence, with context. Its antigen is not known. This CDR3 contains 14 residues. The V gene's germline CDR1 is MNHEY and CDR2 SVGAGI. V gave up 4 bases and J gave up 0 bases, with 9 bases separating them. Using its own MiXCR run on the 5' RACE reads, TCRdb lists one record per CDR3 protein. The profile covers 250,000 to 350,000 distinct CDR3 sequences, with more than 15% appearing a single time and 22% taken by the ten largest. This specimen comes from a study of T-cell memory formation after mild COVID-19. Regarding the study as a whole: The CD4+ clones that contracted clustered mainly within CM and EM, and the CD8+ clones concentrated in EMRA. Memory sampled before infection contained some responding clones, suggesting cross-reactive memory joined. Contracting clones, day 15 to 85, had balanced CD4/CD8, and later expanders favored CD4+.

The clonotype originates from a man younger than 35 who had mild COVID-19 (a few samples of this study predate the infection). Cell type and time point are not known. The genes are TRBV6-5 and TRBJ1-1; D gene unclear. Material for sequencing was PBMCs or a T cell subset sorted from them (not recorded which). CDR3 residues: CASSSRVMNTEAFF. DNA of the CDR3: TGTGCCAGCAGTTCCAGAGTAATGAACACTGAAGCTTTCTTT.